The 13 T cell receptor beta chains given below trace back to one sample, sequenced in a study of neurological immune-mediated disorders. One entry per CDR3 protein, called by TCRdb with MiXCR from the 5' RACE reads. This sample has 66,000 or so distinct CDR3 sequences; roughly 5.5% occur once, and the top ten carry roughly 2.8%. Sequencing was performed on PBMCs. These TCRs come from a woman younger than 45 with multiple sclerosis.

This clonotype was counted ten times or more. One end of the junction varies from germline; a read error may be responsible. The chain couples TRBV5-1 to TRBJ1-6, with 9 bases lining up with TRBD1. The germline CDR1 and CDR2 sequences are SGHRS and YFSETQ. The CDR3 totals 13 residues. CDR3 sequence (DNA): TGCGCCAGCAGCTGGACAGGGGATTCACACCTCCACTTT. It yields the protein CASSWTGDSHLHF.

This clonotype was counted ten times or more. V gene TRBV20-1 combines with J gene TRBJ1-2; TRBD1 agrees at 9 bases. CDR3 size: 10 residues. J was trimmed by 8 bases and V by 7 bases; bases with no gene match: 2. Germline assignment: CDR1 DFQATT and CDR2 SNEGSKA (reference sequence). The CDR3 bases are TGCAGTGGGACAGGGGTAGGCTACACCTTC. Its protein is CSGTGVGYTF.

This clonotype was counted many times. The rearrangement links TRBV5-1 to TRBJ2-3; D gene uncertain. In germline, CDR1 is SGHRS, CDR2 YFSETQ. Trimming shortened V by 0 bases and J by 1 base, and 9 bases separated the two germline ends. The CDR3 runs to 15 residues. The chain's CDR3 is CASSLANPGTDTQYF. The CDR3 nucleotides are TGCGCCAGCAGCTTGGCCAATCCGGGCACAGATACGCAGTATTTT. Using reference TRBV5-1 and TRBJ2-3 for the parts outside the CDR3, the full variable domain is KAGVTQTPRYLIKTRGQQVTLSCSPISGHRSVSWYQQTPGQGLQFLFEYFSETQRNKGNFPGRFSGRQFSNSRSEMNVSTLELGDSALYLCASSLANPGTDTQYFGPGTRLTVL.

This clonotype was picked up many times. The chain uses TRBV7-2 and TRBJ2-7, with a tentative D call TRBD1 (6 bases). The CDR3 runs to 13 residues. V lost 7 bases and J 5 bases, leaving 15 bases between the germline ends. Germline V gene lookup returns CDR1 SGHTA and CDR2 FQGNSA. In DNA, the CDR3 is TGTGCCAGCACCTTCACCAGGGGCCACGAGCAGTACTTC. Protein product: CASTFTRGHEQYF.

This clonotype has a handful of counts. The V gene is TRBV20-1, the J gene TRBJ2-1; D perhaps matches TRBD2 (7 bases). The CDR3 consists of 17 residues. CDR1 and CDR2 from the germline V gene are DFQATT and SNEGSKA (reference sequence). Trimming removed 4 bases from V and 1 base from J, with 20 bases in between. The CDR3 here is CSAIEWGGALSYNEQFF. In DNA form, the CDR3 reads TGCAGTGCTATCGAGTGGGGGGGCGCGTTATCCTACAATGAGCAGTTCTTC.

This clonotype showed up just a few times. V gene TRBV10-2 combines with J gene TRBJ1-2, with D unclear. Trimming pared 6 bases from V and 5 bases from J, leaving 10 bases between. CDR1 and CDR2 (germline): WSHSY, SAAADI. The CDR3 loop spans 12 amino acids. CDR3: CASSTDSYGYTF. The CDR3 region has the DNA TGCGCCAGCAGCACCGACTCGTATGGCTACACCTTC.

This clonotype was seen repeatedly, ten times or more. The CDR3 sequence: CASSPFGVTDQYF. The CDR3 nucleotides read TGTGCCAGCAGCCCATTTGGGGTCACGGATCAGTATTTT. The chain recombines TRBV5-6 with TRBJ2-3; D is ambiguous. V was clipped by 4 bases and J by 12 bases, with 18 bases between them. Germline V gives CDR1 SGHDT, CDR2 YYEEEE. The CDR3 length is 13 residues.

This clonotype has a handful of counts. Possible read error: a much larger clone is one base away. This rearrangement joins TRBV20-1 to TRBJ2-7, with D hard to call. Deletions cut 5 bases from V and 1 base from J, with 9 bases between. Germline CDR1 and CDR2: DFQATT and SNEGSKA (reference sequence). The CDR3 extends over 12 amino acids. The DNA of the CDR3 is TGCAGTGCTCGGCCTAAATCCTACGAGCAGTACTTC. This codes for CSARPKSYEQYF.

The sample holds a few counts of this clonotype. The V and J genes are TRBV12-3 or TRBV12-4 and TRBJ2-7, with 8 bases aligning to TRBD1. V lost 3 bases, J lost 5 bases, and 9 bases stayed unmatched. The CDR3 extends over 15 amino acids. The CDR3 nucleotides read TGTGCCAGCAGTTTCACCGGGACAGGATCAGACGAGCAGTACTTC. Protein product: CASSFTGTGSDEQYF.

This clonotype came up many times. The V and J genes are TRBV5-1 and TRBJ1-2, with 9 bases aligning to TRBD1. The trim removed 0 bases at V and 2 bases at J, leaving 2 bases unmatched. CDR3 size: 15 residues. Germline-derived CDR1 and CDR2 are SGHRS and YFSETQ. DNA for the CDR3: TGCGCCAGCAGCTTGGGACAGGGGGTGAACTATGGCTACACCTTC. This sequence encodes CASSLGQGVNYGYTF. Full variable domain (rest looked up from reference TRBV5-1 and TRBJ1-2): KAGVTQTPRYLIKTRGQQVTLSCSPISGHRSVSWYQQTPGQGLQFLFEYFSETQRNKGNFPGRFSGRQFSNSRSEMNVSTLELGDSALYLCASSLGQGVNYGYTFGSGTRLTVV.

V gene TRBV29-1 combines with J gene TRBJ2-1; unclear D gene. The CDR3 length is 13 residues. With 2 bases removed from V and 1 base from J, the gap between germline ends came to 6 bases. CDR1 is SQVTM and CDR2 is ANQGSEA in the germline V gene. Written as DNA, the CDR3 is TGCAGCGTTGAAACGGCATCCTACAATGAGCAGTTCTTC. The encoded protein is CSVETASYNEQFF.

This clonotype was detected only a few times. Possible read error: a much larger clone is one base away. The chain links TRBV7-8 to TRBJ1-3; no reliable D call. Germline assignment: CDR1 SGHVS and CDR2 FQNEAQ. The V end lost 8 bases, the J end lost 10 bases, and 18 bases lay between the germline ends. The CDR3 is 13 residues long. The CDR3 coding sequence is TGTGCCAGCGCTCGGCGGGGAAAAAAAACCATATATTTT. Residues: CASARRGKKTIYF.

This clonotype was recorded many times. The chain employs TRBV10-3 and TRBJ2-2; no firm D call. This CDR3 is built from 14 residues. Trimming left V 5 bases short and J 6 bases short, with 13 bases between. Germline CDR1 is ENHRY and CDR2 is SYGVKD. CDR3 region: CAISSAGGAGELFF. Here the CDR3 DNA reads TGTGCCATCAGTTCGGCAGGCGGCGCCGGGGAGCTGTTTTTT.